This record looks at one T cell receptor beta chain sequence and its context. The junction does not match germline at one end; this may be a read error. This record comes from a study of kidney transplant recipient with SARS-CoV-2 infection. From the reads, TCRdb called clonotypes with MiXCR, one entry per CDR3 protein. The sample carries 200,000 to 300,000 distinct CDR3 sequences, 29% recorded once. Germline V CDR1 and CDR2: SQVTM, ANQGSEA. This CDR3 spans 12 amino acids. This chain connects TRBV29-1 to TRBJ2-7, with 7 bases lining up with TRBD1. The sequencing used a blood sample, collected at baseline and on roughly day 120 from a kidney transplant recipient. The TCR sequence derives from a male patient between 25 and 39 years old who had COVID-19 and was a kidney transplant recipient. Among the T cells, some may be from the graft donor. The CDR3 reads CSVETGINERYF. The CDR3 DNA is TGCAGCGTTGAGACAGGGATCAACGAGCGGTACTTC.